In its sample, the clone carrying this T cell receptor (beta chain) was seen many times. This sample was included in a study of naive and memory T cell subsets. Adult healthy volunteers gave 2.5 ml peripheral blood for whole-blood RNA. An oligonucleotide containing a UMI was ligated to the 3' end of TCR cDNA. Unsorted total RNA, roughly 1 to 1,100 ng, was DNase treated before reverse transcription. The V and J ends lost 2 bases and 7 bases, in that order; junction bases with no gene match: 11. The CDR3 has 16 residues. Looked up from germline, CDR1 is SQVTM and CDR2 is ANQGSEA. Blood and skin TCR RNA was reverse transcribed with alpha and beta constant primers. Amplification of ligated cDNA took four PCR rounds with SP2 and nested alpha and beta constant primers. TCRdb analysed the 5' RACE reads with MiXCR anew, one entry per CDR3 protein. The sample consists of about 22,000 distinct CDR3 sequences, 4% to 5% of them appearing once.

This TCR was recovered from a male donor in good health. The chain combines TRBV29-1 with TRBJ2-2; 9 bases are shared with TRBD1. The CDR3 sequence is CSVEPSGQGANGELFF. Here the CDR3 DNA reads TGCAGCGTTGAACCTTCGGGACAGGGTGCGAACGGGGAGCTGTTTTTT.